This T cell receptor beta chain was captured in a study of T cell responses to AZD1222 COVID-19 vaccine. Study context: Samples with a second dose at about 4 or about 12 weeks were pooled together.

Points from the study as a whole: Spike-specific TCRs gained breadth and depth after people received two AZD1222 doses. Nearly half of spike-specific TCRs reportedly target variant regions that are unmutated in the B.1.351 and B.1.1.7 variants. Most donors were white British and more were female, and clonal diversity was possibly underestimated.

The repertoire was sequenced with immunoSEQ multiplex PCR; TCRdb's copy has only in-frame clones and lacks some. The data show about 150,000 clones, about nine tenths seen once. This CDR3 region has 14 residues. Regarding this clone: Its target is not known.

The origin of this receptor is an adult in good health. Specimen: peripheral blood, collected on day 0 of AZD1222 vaccination. The chain has TRBV1 and TRBJ1-6; the DNA was not compared with TRBD1, the D call given in the table. TRBV1 is a pseudogene locus. CDR3 bases: TGCACCAGCAGCTGGGGCACAGGGGGTTCACCCCTCCACTTT. This gives the protein CTSSWGTGGSPLHF.